A selection of T cell receptor beta chains follows, all from one sample in a study of CD8+ T cells in alopecia areata. Libraries were prepared by immunoSEQ multiplex PCR; TCRdb keeps only in-frame clonotypes and omits some of them. The table includes 100,000 to 130,000 clones, around 84% detected once. Sequenced material: CD8+ T cells sorted from blood, taken at week 24, from a patient treated with tofacitinib. These receptors were taken from a human donor with alopecia areata. The CDR3 runs from the conserved cysteine through the conserved F or W. The D gene is left open where the match is weak. Size is omitted from some rows. Given values are once, few, many or a class for expanded clones.

j_gene,v_gene,abundance,d_gene,CDR3nt,CDR3aa
TRBJ2-3,TRBV29-1,-,-,TGCAGCGTAGATCAAACAGGGTCCGATAGCACAGATACGCAGTATTTT,CSVDQTGSDSTDTQYF
TRBJ2-7,TRBV7-9,-,-,TGTGCCAGCAGCTTGGAGACTGGCTACGAGCAGTACTTC,CASSLETGYEQYF
TRBJ2-2,TRBV29-1,-,-,TGCAGCGTTGACAGTCCCACCGGGGAGCTGTTTTTT,CSVDSPTGELFF
TRBJ1-1,TRBV10-3,-,-,TGTGCCATCAGTGAACAACGTGTGAACACTGAAGCTTTCTTT,CAISEQRVNTEAFF
TRBJ2-7,TRBV15,-,-,TGTGCCACCAGCCCCTCCCAAGGCAAACAATACGAGCAGTACTTC,CATSPSQGKQYEQYF
TRBJ2-5,TRBV7-2,-,TRBD1,TGTGCCAGCAGCTTGTCCCAGATCAGACAGGGGGGAGAGACCCAGTACTTC,CASSLSQIRQGGETQYF
TRBJ1-6,TRBV4-1,-,-,TGCGCCAGCAGGTTGCCAGGGAATTCACCCCTCCACTTT,CASRLPGNSPLHF
TRBJ2-1,TRBV6-6,-,TRBD2,TGTGCCAGCACTGGACTAGCGGGTTACAATGAGCAGTTCTTC,CASTGLAGYNEQFF
TRBJ2-1,TRBV19,-,-,TGTTCCTGTTCGGGGTCTGGGTACAATGAGCAGTTCTTC,CSCSGSGYNEQFF
TRBJ2-7,TRBV27,-,TRBD1,TGTGCCAGCGGCTTTGGACAGGGGCACGAGCAGTACTTC,CASGFGQGHEQYF
TRBJ1-2,TRBV7-9,-,-,TGTGCCAGCAGCCCGACTGGGGGGGCGGCGACGCCTAACTATGGCTACACCTTC,CASSPTGGAATPNYGYTF
TRBJ2-2,TRBV20-1,-,-,TGCAGTGCTAGTAGGCCCGGGGAGCTGTTTTTT,CSASRPGELFF
TRBJ2-7,TRBV15,-,-,TGTGCCACCAGCAGTGAGCAGTACTTC,CATSSEQYF
TRBJ2-3,TRBV30,-,TRBD2,TGTGCCTGGAGTGGAGGCGGGGGGAATACAGATACGCAGTATTTT,CAWSGGGGNTDTQYF
TRBJ2-7,TRBV7-9,-,TRBD1,TGTGCCAGCAGCGGTGGACAGGGCTACGAGCAGTACTTC,CASSGGQGYEQYF
TRBJ1-1,TRBV14,-,TRBD1,TGTGCCAGCAGCCAAGACCTCAGGGGGCAAGGGATGAACACTGAAGCTTTCTTT,CASSQDLRGQGMNTEAFF
TRBJ2-3,TRBV2,once,TRBD2,TGTGCCAGCAGGGCAACTAGCGGGACCACAGATACGCAGTATTTT,CASRATSGTTDTQYF
TRBJ2-3,TRBV4-3,once,TRBD2,TGCGCCAGCAGCCTCCGACTAGCGGGGAGGGTTAGCACAGATACGCAGTATTTT,CASSLRLAGRVSTDTQYF
TRBJ1-5,TRBV30,-,-,TGTGCCTGGGGGACCGGCGTCGGCAATCAGCCCCAGCATTTT,CAWGTGVGNQPQHF
TRBJ2-1,TRBV7-9,once,-,TGTGCCAGCAGCCAAACCTTGACAGCTTACAATGAGCAGTTCTTC,CASSQTLTAYNEQFF
TRBJ2-7,TRBV29-1,few,TRBD2,TGCAGCGTCTCCCCGGGGGGACGCGAGCAGTACTTC,CSVSPGGREQYF
TRBJ2-1,TRBV7-9,-,TRBD2,TGTGCCAGCAGCTCATCGACTAGCGGGGAGTACAATGAGCAGTTCTTC,CASSSSTSGEYNEQFF
TRBJ2-7,TRBV4-3,few,-,TGCGCCAGCAGCCAAGATTGGGTGGACGAGCAGTACTTC,CASSQDWVDEQYF
TRBJ2-2,TRBV30,-,-,TGTGCCTGGAGTGTGACGGGGGACGGCACCGGGGAGCTGTTTTTT,CAWSVTGDGTGELFF
TRBJ2-3,TRBV7-2,-,-,TGTGCCAGCAGCCTCCGCGCGAGCACAGATACGCAGTATTTT,CASSLRASTDTQYF
TRBJ2-7,TRBV4-1,-,TRBD1,TGCGCCAGCAGCCAAGGGGACAGGGGGTCCTACGAGCAGTACTTC,CASSQGDRGSYEQYF
TRBJ2-3,TRBV30,-,-,TGTGCCTCCACGGCAGTCCGACCAGATACGCAGTATTTT,CASTAVRPDTQYF
TRBJ2-1,TRBV10-2,-,-,TGCGCCAGCAGCCCGGACGGCTACAATGAGCAGTTCTTC,CASSPDGYNEQFF
TRBJ1-2,TRBV14,-,-,TGTGCCAGCAGCCCCGGACAGCCGCCCTATGGCTACACCTTC,CASSPGQPPYGYTF